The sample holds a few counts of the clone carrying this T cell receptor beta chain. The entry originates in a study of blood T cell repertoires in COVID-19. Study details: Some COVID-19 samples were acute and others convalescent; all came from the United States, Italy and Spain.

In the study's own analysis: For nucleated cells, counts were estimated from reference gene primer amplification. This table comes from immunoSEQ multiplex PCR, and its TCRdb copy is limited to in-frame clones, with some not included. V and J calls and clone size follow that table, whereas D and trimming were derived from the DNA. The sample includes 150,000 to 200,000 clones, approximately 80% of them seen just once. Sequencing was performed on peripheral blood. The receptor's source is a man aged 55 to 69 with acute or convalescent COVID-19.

In nucleotides, the CDR3 is TGCGCCAGCAGCCCAGGACAGGTAGGAGCCTACGAGCAGTACTTC. It specifies CASSPGQVGAYEQYF. V gene TRBV5-1 combines with J gene TRBJ2-7; 7 positions match TRBD1. J was trimmed by 2 bases and V by 4 bases; bases with no gene match: 9. The CDR3 contains 15 residues. The germline CDR1 and CDR2 sequences are SGHRS and YFSETQ.